Presented here are 20 T cell receptor beta chains from one specimen sequenced in a study of long-term antiretroviral therapy in people with HIV. Survey level was the resolution at which the v3.0 immunoSEQ assay ran. The assay was immunoSEQ multiplex PCR, and TCRdb's table has in-frame clones only and misses some. The table records around 18,000 clones, about four fifths of them present only once. The source was unsorted PBMCs, collected at the start of antiretroviral therapy, before treatment. These TCRs come from a man between 18 and 35 years old with HIV.

V and J are TRBV6-5 and TRBJ1-1, with D unclear. This CDR3 region has 14 residues. In germline, CDR1 is MNHEY, CDR2 SVGAGI. Trimming took off 6 bases at V and 1 base at J, with 12 bases between the two ends. CDR3 sequence reads: CASRIGPGNTEAFF. The CDR3 DNA is TGTGCCAGCAGGATTGGACCGGGGAACACTGAAGCTTTCTTT.

This rearrangement joins TRBV28 to TRBJ1-3; D gene unclear. CDR3 size: 13 residues. Looked up from germline, CDR1 is MDHEN and CDR2 is SYDVKM. Trimming left V 8 bases short and J 6 bases short, with 14 bases between. This CDR3 reads CASHSGEQNTIYF. The CDR3 DNA reads TGTGCCAGCCATAGCGGGGAACAAAACACCATATATTTT.

The chain links TRBV7-8 to TRBJ2-5, with 7 bases that match TRBD1. J was trimmed by 5 bases and V by 3 bases; bases with no gene match: 15. CDR1 and CDR2 from the germline V gene are SGHVS and FQNEAQ. The CDR3 spans 17 residues. This CDR3 is CASSFSRDRLRTETQYF. CDR3 in DNA: TGTGCCAGCAGCTTTTCCCGGGACAGACTCAGGACGGAGACCCAGTACTTC.

The V gene is TRBV6-4, the J gene TRBJ2-7, with D possibly being TRBD1 (5 bases). Germline CDR1 MRHNA, CDR2 SNTAGT. There are 12 residues in the CDR3. CDR3 sequence: CAAHRSSYEQYF. In DNA form, the CDR3 reads TGTGCTGCCCACAGGAGCTCCTACGAGCAGTACTTC.

The gene calls are TRBV18 and TRBJ2-7; D ambiguous. V gave up 5 bases and J gave up 3 bases, with 8 bases separating them. The germline gives CDR1 KGHSH, CDR2 LQKENI. CDR3 length: 12 amino acids. CDR3 in DNA: TGTGCCAGCTCAGATGTTTTCTACGAGCAGTACTTC. This encodes CASSDVFYEQYF.

The chain is built from TRBV5-6 and TRBJ2-3; 7 bases match TRBD2. The CDR3 sequence is 14 residues long. The germline V gene encodes CDR1 SGHDT and CDR2 YYEEEE. Trimming removed 2 bases from V and 13 bases from J; junction bases left unmatched: 13. The chain's CDR3 is CASSFSSGLDPKYF. DNA of the CDR3: TGTGCCAGCAGCTTCTCGAGCGGACTAGATCCGAAGTATTTT.

This chain uses TRBV19 with TRBJ2-6, with 8 bases matching TRBD2. This CDR3 contains 17 residues. Trimming removed 7 bases from V and 1 base from J; junction bases left unmatched: 9. Per the germline V gene, CDR1 is LNHDA and CDR2 is SQIVND (reference sequence). The CDR3 here is CASTPLAGASGANVLTF. The CDR3 DNA reads as TGTGCCAGTACTCCCCTAGCGGGCGCATCTGGGGCCAACGTCCTGACTTTC.

This chain connects TRBV4-3 to TRBJ2-1; D is unresolved. Per the germline V gene, CDR1 is LGHNA and CDR2 is YSLEER. With 0 bases removed from V and 8 bases from J, the gap between germline ends came to 8 bases. The CDR3 totals 13 residues. CDR3: CASSQDSLYEQFF. The CDR3 DNA reads TGCGCCAGCAGCCAAGATTCCCTTTATGAGCAGTTCTTC.

This chain links TRBV29-1 with TRBJ2-5; possible D gene TRBD2, 5 bases. Trimming removed 3 bases at V and 4 bases at J, with 18 bases between. Germline assignment: CDR1 SQVTM and CDR2 ANQGSEA. The CDR3 loop spans 15 amino acids. The CDR3 here is CSVDFLYGVRETQYF. Written as DNA, the CDR3 is TGCAGCGTTGATTTTTTATACGGGGTGAGAGAGACCCAGTACTTC.

This chain connects TRBV29-1 to TRBJ1-2; D is ambiguous. V lost 5 bases and J lost 8, with 15 bases in between. Germline V gene sequence: CDR1 SQVTM, CDR2 ANQGSEA. The CDR3 spans 12 residues. The CDR3 loop reads CSVPRTIFGYTF. In nucleotides, the CDR3 is TGCAGCGTTCCCCGGACCATCTTCGGCTACACCTTC.

The chain combines TRBV29-1 with TRBJ2-5; TRBD2 might be the D (5 bases). Deletions cut 4 bases from V and 5 bases from J, with 11 bases between. This CDR3 comprises 12 residues. CDR1 SQVTM and CDR2 ANQGSEA come from the germline V gene. CDR3 sequence reads: CSVGGLGETQYF. The CDR3 bases are TGCAGCGTTGGAGGGCTCGGGGAGACCCAGTACTTC.

In this sample, this clone turned up a few times. The chain links TRBV7-8 to TRBJ1-1; D not resolved. The CDR3 contains 14 residues. Germline values: CDR1 SGHVS, CDR2 FQNEAQ. Trimming took 3 bases from V and 6 from J, leaving 14 bases between them. As DNA, the CDR3 is TGTGCCAGCAGCTTCATGGAGGTCGGCGCTGAAGCTTTCTTT. This gives the protein CASSFMEVGAEAFF.

This sequence joins TRBV27 and TRBJ2-6, with D possibly TRBD2 on 6 matching bases. Trimming cost V 3 bases and J 1 base, with 7 bases left between them. This CDR3 comprises 15 residues. Per the germline V gene, CDR1 is MNHEY and CDR2 is SMNVEV (reference sequence). CDR3 DNA sequence: TGTGCCAGCAGTTTGGGGGGTTCTGGGGCCAACGTCCTGACTTTC. Amino acids: CASSLGGSGANVLTF.

The V call is TRBV29-1, the J call TRBJ2-7; a weak D match, TRBD2 (6 bases). Deletions cut 6 bases from V and 1 base from J, with 10 bases between. Germline loops: CDR1 SQVTM, CDR2 ANQGSEA. This CDR3 has 12 residues. CDR3 residues: CSVGTASYEQYF. The CDR3 nucleotides read TGCAGCGTAGGGACTGCTTCCTACGAGCAGTACTTC.

DNA of the CDR3: TGTGCCAGCAGCCAAGTGACTAGCGACAGCTCCTACGAGCAGTACTTC. This translates into CASSQVTSDSSYEQYF. This sequence joins TRBV4-2 and TRBJ2-7; the match to TRBD2 covers 8 bases. The CDR3 totals 16 residues. Per germline, CDR1 LGHNA and CDR2 YNFKEQ. V gave up 1 base and J gave up 0 bases; unmatched junction bases: 5.

V is TRBV10-1 and J is TRBJ2-2; 9 nucleotides align to TRBD2. Germline V gene lookup returns CDR1 WNHNN and CDR2 SYGVQD (reference sequence). This CDR3 contains 15 residues. V shed 4 bases, J shed 6 bases, and the junction held 6 bases outside the gene matches. The CDR3 loop is CASSGSGTSPGELFF. For the CDR3, the DNA is TGCGCCAGCAGTGGATCCGGGACTAGCCCCGGGGAGCTGTTTTTT.

The chain has TRBV7-8 and TRBJ2-2; 9 bases are a match to TRBD1. Per germline, CDR1 SGHVS and CDR2 FQNEAQ. This CDR3 has 15 residues. V lost 5 bases and J lost 6; bases outside the gene matches: 7. The CDR3 sequence is CASSLTGGASGELFF. As DNA, the CDR3 is TGTGCCAGCAGCCTAACAGGGGGCGCTTCCGGGGAGCTGTTTTTT. Based on the CDR3 plus reference TRBV7-8 and TRBJ2-2, the full variable domain is GAGVSQSPRYKVAKRGQDVALRCDPISGHVSLFWYQQALGQGPEFLTYFQNEAQLDKSGLPSDRFFAERPEGSVSTLKIQRTQQEDSAVYLCASSLTGGASGELFFGEGSRLTVL.

This clone was counted a few times. The chain combines TRBV14 with TRBJ2-7; tentatively, D is TRBD1 or TRBD2 (5 bases each). There are 15 residues in the CDR3. The V gene's germline CDR1 is SGHDN and CDR2 FVKESK. V lost 0 bases, J lost 1 base, and 10 bases lay in between. CDR3 DNA: TGTGCCAGCAGCCAAGACTATGGGACGTCCTACGAGCAGTACTTC. Encoded protein: CASSQDYGTSYEQYF.

This chain links TRBV4-3 with TRBJ2-1; the D is unclear. Trimming removed 1 base at V and 7 bases at J, with 14 bases between. This CDR3 is built from 15 residues. The germline V gene has CDR1 LGHNA and CDR2 YSLEER. The chain's CDR3 is CASSQGRTYGNEQFF. In DNA form, the CDR3 reads TGCGCCAGCAGCCAAGGCCGGACCTACGGGAATGAGCAGTTCTTC.

The chain is built from TRBV4-1 and TRBJ2-5; 10 bases map to TRBD2. The CDR3 runs to 15 residues. Per germline, CDR1 MGHRA and CDR2 YSYEKL. Trimming removed 4 bases from V and 5 bases from J; junction bases left unmatched: 7. The CDR3, as DNA: TGCGCCAGCAGCCTGAGCGGGAGGGGCTGGGAGACCCAGTACTTC. As protein: CASSLSGRGWETQYF.